One sample yielded the 26 T cell receptor beta chains listed below, sequenced in a study of cytomegalovirus exposure and HLA in healthy donors (dated by TCRdb to about 2017). The method behind the library was the immunoSEQ multiplex PCR assay. TCRdb carries this immuneACCESS record with in-frame sequences only. Its versions omit some clonotypes, under half of them owing to an unresolved V gene in the studies checked, with the rest unexplained. The sample includes roughly 120,000 clones, with 85% to 90% observed a single time. The top ten constitute about 1.5% of the sample. Material for sequencing was PBMCs. The receptors here all came from a woman in her 30s in good health and CMV-seropositive.

This sequence joins TRBV6-1 and TRBJ2-2; 7 bases are a match to TRBD2. CDR1 and CDR2 (germline): MNHNS, SASEGT. Trimming at V came to 3 bases and at J to 6 bases, leaving 7 bases not matched to a gene. The CDR3 runs 15 residues. The CDR3 protein is CASSDLTSYPGELFF. The DNA of the CDR3 is TGTGCCAGCAGTGATTTGACTAGCTATCCCGGGGAGCTGTTTTTT.

This clone was picked up one time. J is TRBJ2-3 and V is TRBV9, with TRBD2 matching 10 bases. V shed 1 base and J 3 bases; nucleotides not matched to a gene: 5. Germline-derived CDR1 and CDR2 are SGDLS and YYNGEE. This CDR3 comprises 16 residues. Here the CDR3 reads CASSVTSGMSTDTQYF. The CDR3 bases are TGTGCCAGCAGCGTAACTAGCGGGATGTCAACAGATACGCAGTATTTT.

This sequence joins TRBV15 and TRBJ2-3; TRBD2 aligns across 8 bases. Germline trimming cut 11 bases from V and 2 bases from J; bases unmatched to any gene: 9. Per the germline V gene, CDR1 is LNHNV and CDR2 is YYDKDF (reference sequence). The CDR3 has 14 residues. In DNA form, the CDR3 reads TGTGCCGTAGGTGGCGGGAGGTCCACAGATACGCAGTATTTT. It codes for CAVGGGRSTDTQYF.

Details on this clone: A read error may produce the germline difference seen at one junction end. V usage is TRBV29-1 and J usage is TRBJ2-1, with 7 bases fitting TRBD1. CDR1 is SQVTM, CDR2 ANQGSEA, per germline. The CDR3 contains 14 residues. CDR3 nucleotide sequence: TGCAGCCTTGAGAGGGGGCGGGCGTACAATGAGCAGTTCTTC. Translating gives CSLERGRAYNEQFF.

The genes are TRBV4-2 and TRBJ1-5; possible D gene TRBD1, 5 bases. There are 13 residues in the CDR3. Trimming shortened V by 1 base and J by 5 bases, and 6 bases separated the two germline ends. The germline gives CDR1 LGHNA, CDR2 YNFKEQ. The CDR3 protein is CASSQGRDQPQHF. The CDR3 DNA follows: TGTGCCAGCAGCCAAGGCAGGGATCAGCCCCAGCATTTT.

This rearrangement joins TRBV4-3 to TRBJ2-3; the D gene is possibly TRBD2 (5 bases). Deletions cut 0 bases from V and 3 bases from J, with 13 bases between. Germline V CDR1 and CDR2: LGHNA, YSLEER. This CDR3 spans 16 amino acids. This CDR3 reads CASSQDTLRGTDTQYF. The DNA for the CDR3 is TGCGCCAGCAGCCAAGATACGCTAAGAGGGACAGATACGCAGTATTTT.

V gene TRBV9 combines with J gene TRBJ2-2; perhaps TRBD1 as D (6 bases). This CDR3 is built from 15 residues. V lost 4 bases to trimming and J lost 1 base, with 11 bases between them. The germline gives CDR1 SGDLS, CDR2 YYNGEE. This CDR3 reads CASSPGTLNTGELFF. CDR3 DNA: TGTGCCAGCAGCCCTGGGACATTGAACACCGGGGAGCTGTTTTTT. Full variable domain (remainder filled in from reference TRBV9 and TRBJ2-2): DSGVTQTPKHLITATGQRVTLRCSPRSGDLSVYWYQQSLDQGLQFLIQYYNGEERAKGNILERFSAQQFPDLHSELNLSSLELGDSALYFCASSPGTLNTGELFFGEGSRLTVL.

The CDR3 region is CASSLFGGSSYNEQFF. The DNA for the CDR3 is TGCGCCAGCAGCTTGTTCGGGGGGAGCTCCTACAATGAGCAGTTCTTC. This chain links TRBV5-1 with TRBJ2-1; 7 bases map to TRBD2. CDR3 length equals 16 residues. V was clipped by 1 base and J by 0 bases; unmatched bases: 4. Germline V gives CDR1 SGHRS, CDR2 YFSETQ.

This clone was picked up one time. The chain recombines TRBV21-1 with TRBJ2-5; no check of the table's D call, TRBD2, against the DNA was made. TRBV21-1 counts as a pseudogene. CDR3 length: 22 amino acids. DNA for the CDR3: TGTGCCAGCAGCAAAGAGGGCGCCGGCGATCAAAGGGGCGGGACCCCCGACGAGACCCAGTACTTC. This encodes CASSKEGAGDQRGGTPDETQYF.

V usage is TRBV7-2 and J usage is TRBJ2-7; D is uncertain. V lost 5 bases to trimming and J lost 1 base, with 6 bases between them. Germline V gene data show CDR1 as SGHTA and CDR2 as FQGNSA. This CDR3 is built from 12 residues. CDR3 DNA: TGTGCCAGCAGCCTAAGATCCTACGAGCAGTACTTC. Translation: CASSLRSYEQYF.

The count of this clone is one. The rearrangement joins TRBV6-5 to TRBJ2-3; tentative D call: TRBD2 (5 bases). Trimming shortened V by 0 bases and J by 4 bases, and 8 bases separated the two germline ends. Germline V gives CDR1 MNHEY, CDR2 SVGAGI. The CDR3 loop spans 14 amino acids. The CDR3 coding sequence is TGTGCCAGCAGTTACTCTGAAGCGGCAGATACGCAGTATTTT. This encodes CASSYSEAADTQYF.

CDR3 coding DNA: TGTGCCAGCAGTTACTCGGGGGGTCAGACCCAGTACTTC. Protein: CASSYSGGQTQYF. V usage is TRBV6-5 and J usage is TRBJ2-5; maybe TRBD2 (6 bases). V gave up 0 bases and J gave up 6 bases, with 8 bases separating them. CDR1 is MNHEY, CDR2 SVGAGI, per germline. This CDR3 has 13 amino acids.

V usage is TRBV5-4 and J usage is TRBJ1-1, with 7 bases lining up with TRBD1. The CDR3 is 15 residues long. Trimming at V came to 4 bases and at J to 1 base, leaving 7 bases not matched to a gene. Germline assignment: CDR1 SGHNT and CDR2 YYREEE (reference sequence). CDR3: CASSGTTGRNTEAFF. CDR3 sequence (DNA): TGTGCCAGCAGCGGAACGACAGGGCGGAACACTGAAGCTTTCTTT.

The CDR3 region is CACSTSGGRGTQYF. The CDR3 bases are TGTGCCTGCTCTACTAGCGGGGGGCGGGGTACGCAGTATTTT. This rearrangement joins TRBV30 to TRBJ2-3; 12 bases fit TRBD2. Trimming took 6 bases from V and 8 from J; bases not matched to a gene: 9. This CDR3 has 14 residues. The germline V gene encodes CDR1 GTSNPN and CDR2 SVGIG (reference sequence).

The chain is built from TRBV5-5 and TRBJ2-2, with 8 bases identical to TRBD1. V was clipped by 5 bases and J by 1 base; unmatched bases: 4. The CDR3 runs 15 residues. The germline CDR1 and CDR2 sequences are SGHKS and YYEKEE (reference sequence). CDR3 sequence: CASRRTGMNTGELFF. The DNA for the CDR3 is TGTGCCAGCAGGCGGACAGGGATGAACACCGGGGAGCTGTTTTTT. The complete variable domain, with remaining parts taken from reference TRBV5-5 and TRBJ2-2, reads DAGVTQSPTHLIKTRGQQVTLRCSPISGHKSVSWYQQVLGQGPQFIFQYYEKEERGRGNFPDRFSARQFPNYSSELNVNALLLGDSALYLCASRRTGMNTGELFFGEGSRLTVL.

The genes are TRBV7-2 and TRBJ1-2; TRBD1 agrees at 7 bases. The germline gives CDR1 SGHTA, CDR2 FQGNSA. The trim removed 4 bases at V and 4 bases at J, leaving 6 bases unmatched. The CDR3 runs 14 residues. Written as DNA, the CDR3 is TGTGCCAGCAGCTCTAGTCCAGGGGGCTATGGCTACACCTTC. Its translation is CASSSSPGGYGYTF.

The rearrangement uses TRBV6-1 and TRBJ1-2; D unresolved. V lost 5 bases to trimming and J lost 1 base, with 14 bases between them. CDR3 length: 15 amino acids. CDR1 is MNHNS, CDR2 SASEGT, per germline. The CDR3 is CASSPNSFLNYGYTF. The DNA of the CDR3 is TGTGCCAGCAGTCCCAACAGTTTCCTTAACTATGGCTACACCTTC.

Here the CDR3 DNA reads TGTGCCAGCACTCTGGACAGGGGCGACATTCAGTACTTC. It specifies CASTLDRGDIQYF. This chain uses TRBV7-8 with TRBJ2-4; TRBD1 matches at 9 bases. Looked up from germline, CDR1 is SGHVS and CDR2 is FQNEAQ. The CDR3 has 13 amino acids. The trim removed 7 bases at V and 8 bases at J, leaving 6 bases unmatched.

The chain couples TRBV9 to TRBJ2-5; 9 positions match TRBD2. From germline, CDR1 is SGDLS and CDR2 YYNGEE. V was pared by 3 bases and J by 5 bases, with 2 bases of the junction left unmatched. The CDR3 covers 13 residues. In DNA form, the CDR3 reads TGTGCCAGCAGCGCCGGGACTAGCGAGACCCAGTACTTC. As protein: CASSAGTSETQYF.

This sequence joins TRBV2 and TRBJ2-1; 9 bases fit TRBD1. With 4 bases clipped from V and 9 bases from J, the junction kept 10 bases outside the gene matches. The length of the CDR3 is 15 residues. Per the germline V gene, CDR1 is SNHLY and CDR2 is FYNNEI. DNA of the CDR3: TGTGCCAGCAGTGGGGGGACAGGGTCTTTGGGTGAGCAGTTCTTC. Translated: CASSGGTGSLGEQFF.

The DNA for the CDR3 is TGTGCCAGCAGGTGGACAGGGCAAACTGAAGCTTTCTTT. Its translation: CASRWTGQTEAFF. The chain is built from TRBV6-6 and TRBJ1-1; 8 bases agree with TRBD1. The J segment lost 5 bases and the V segment lost 6 bases, leaving 5 bases of the junction unmatched. The CDR3 length is 13 residues. Germline CDR1 is MNHNY and CDR2 is SVGAGI (reference sequence).

Of note for this clone: This same CDR3 is encoded by further DNA sequences in the sample. The chain links TRBV28 to TRBJ1-2, with D tentatively TRBD1 (5 bases). CDR1 is MDHEN, CDR2 SYDVKM, per germline. CDR3 length equals 13 residues. Trimming removed 4 bases at V and 4 bases at J, with 10 bases between. CDR3 DNA: TGTGCCAGCAGTTCGGGGGGAGTCTATGGCTACACCTTC. It encodes CASSSGGVYGYTF.

V usage is TRBV7-2 and J usage is TRBJ2-7; 10 bases map to TRBD2. The CDR3 has 15 residues. CDR1 is SGHTA, CDR2 FQGNSA, per germline. V shed 3 bases, J shed 2 bases, and the junction held 4 bases outside the gene matches. The CDR3 bases are TGTGCCAGCAGCTTCTCTAGCGGGAGCCCCTACGAGCAGTACTTC. This gives the protein CASSFSSGSPYEQYF.

The gene calls are TRBV18 and TRBJ1-1, with D perhaps TRBD1 (5 bases). This CDR3 region has 13 residues. V shed 4 bases and J shed 1 base, with 7 bases lying between them. CDR1 KGHSH and CDR2 LQKENI come from the germline V gene. The CDR3 nucleotides are TGTGCCAGCTCACTCGACAGGAACACTGAAGCTTTCTTT. Its protein product is CASSLDRNTEAFF.

The rearrangement links TRBV4-3 to TRBJ2-7; 7 nucleotides match TRBD2. After removal of 3 bases from V and 3 bases from J, the junction contained 8 bases not matched to a gene. Germline CDR1 reads LGHNA; CDR2 reads YSLEER. The CDR3 contains 15 residues. The CDR3 DNA follows: TGCGCCAGCAGCCACCGGGTAGGGAGGGGCTACGAGCAGTACTTC. Amino acids: CASSHRVGRGYEQYF.

This chain uses TRBV7-3 with TRBJ2-6; a weak D match, TRBD1 (6 bases). The CDR3 is made up of 17 amino acids. The V gene lost 2 bases and the J gene lost 2 bases, with 13 bases spanning the gap. CDR1 SGHTA and CDR2 FQGTGA come from the germline V gene. The CDR3: CASSLVSQGTGANVLTF. CDR3 nucleotides: TGTGCCAGCAGCTTAGTTTCACAGGGAACTGGGGCCAACGTCCTGACTTTC.